The 7 T cell receptor beta chains below all came from one sample that was sequenced in a study of Tregs in tolerant kidney transplant recipients. Clones were read by immunoSEQ multiplex PCR, and TCRdb kept only the in-frame ones, dropping some. Of around 30,000 clones listed, about 79% were seen once; the top ten hold around 2%. Their antigens remain unidentified. The sample comprised Tregs from blood cultured with allogeneic cells. These receptors came from a human donor in good health.

V is TRBV5-1 and J is TRBJ2-1, with 7 bases fitting TRBD2. The V gene's germline CDR1 is SGHRS and CDR2 YFSETQ. The CDR3 consists of 13 residues. V lost 4 bases and J lost 8; bases outside the gene matches: 6. The CDR3 reads CASSRQGGDEQFF. In DNA form, the CDR3 reads TGCGCCAGCAGCCGTCAGGGAGGGGATGAGCAGTTCTTC.

This sequence joins TRBV5-6 and TRBJ2-3; 12 nucleotides agree with TRBD2. Trimming at V came to 0 bases and at J to 4 bases, leaving 3 bases not matched to a gene. CDR3 length equals 16 residues. Germline CDR1 is SGHDT and CDR2 is YYEEEE. CDR3 sequence reads: CASSLALAGGPDTQYF. The DNA for the CDR3 is TGTGCCAGCAGCTTGGCCCTAGCGGGAGGGCCAGATACGCAGTATTTT.

The rearrangement links TRBV2 to TRBJ1-1, with TRBD1 matching 10 bases. The CDR3 loop spans 13 amino acids. The germline V gene encodes CDR1 SNHLY and CDR2 FYNNEI. The V and J ends lost 5 bases and 7 bases, in that order; junction bases with no gene match: 4. CDR3 loop: CASSRDRGYEAFF. DNA for the CDR3: TGTGCCAGCAGTCGGGACAGGGGATATGAAGCTTTCTTT.

This clone appeared a single time. The J gene is TRBJ2-2, the V gene TRBV5-6; D is possibly TRBD1 (6 bases). CDR1 and CDR2 from the germline V gene are SGHDT and YYEEEE. V was shortened by 2 bases and J by 4 bases, with 9 bases between the two germline ends. The CDR3 loop spans 14 amino acids. The CDR3 here is CASSFVGGTGELFF. DNA for the CDR3: TGTGCCAGCAGCTTTGTAGGGGGCACCGGGGAGCTGTTTTTT.

The chain is built from TRBV6-6 and TRBJ2-3; D call uncertain. The CDR3 loop spans 14 amino acids. The germline V and J ends were trimmed by 2 bases and 1 base, with 7 bases remaining between them. Per germline, CDR1 MNHNY and CDR2 SVGAGI (reference sequence). The CDR3 protein is CASSYGQGTDTQYF. DNA of the CDR3: TGTGCCAGCAGTTACGGGCAGGGCACAGATACGCAGTATTTT.

The chain recombines TRBV7-2 with TRBJ1-2, with a tentative D call TRBD1 (6 bases). This CDR3 spans 15 amino acids. V was trimmed by 4 bases and J by 4 bases, leaving 16 bases between them. Germline assignment: CDR1 SGHTA and CDR2 FQGNSA. CDR3 DNA: TGTGCCAGCAGCTATTCCGGACAGAGAGTCTATGGCTACACCTTC. Translated, it gives CASSYSGQRVYGYTF.

This chain joins TRBV20-1 and TRBJ1-2; unclear D gene. This CDR3 comprises 11 residues. Germline V gene lookup returns CDR1 DFQATT and CDR2 SNEGSKA (reference sequence). The V end lost 3 bases, the J end lost 8 bases, and 10 bases lay between the germline ends. The CDR3 loop is CSASPGGGYTF. CDR3 DNA: TGCAGTGCTAGTCCCGGCGGAGGCTACACCTTC.